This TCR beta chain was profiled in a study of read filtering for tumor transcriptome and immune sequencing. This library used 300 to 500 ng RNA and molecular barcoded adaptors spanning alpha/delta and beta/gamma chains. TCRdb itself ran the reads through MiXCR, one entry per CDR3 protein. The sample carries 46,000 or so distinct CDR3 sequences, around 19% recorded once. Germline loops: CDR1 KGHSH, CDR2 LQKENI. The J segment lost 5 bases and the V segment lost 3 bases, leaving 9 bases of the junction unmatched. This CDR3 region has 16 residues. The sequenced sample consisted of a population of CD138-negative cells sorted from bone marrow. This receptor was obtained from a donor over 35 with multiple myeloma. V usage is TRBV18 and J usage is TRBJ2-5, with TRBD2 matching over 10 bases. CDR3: CASSPPTSGAMETQYF. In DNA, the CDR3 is TGTGCCAGCTCACCGCCAACTAGCGGGGCTATGGAGACCCAGTACTTC.